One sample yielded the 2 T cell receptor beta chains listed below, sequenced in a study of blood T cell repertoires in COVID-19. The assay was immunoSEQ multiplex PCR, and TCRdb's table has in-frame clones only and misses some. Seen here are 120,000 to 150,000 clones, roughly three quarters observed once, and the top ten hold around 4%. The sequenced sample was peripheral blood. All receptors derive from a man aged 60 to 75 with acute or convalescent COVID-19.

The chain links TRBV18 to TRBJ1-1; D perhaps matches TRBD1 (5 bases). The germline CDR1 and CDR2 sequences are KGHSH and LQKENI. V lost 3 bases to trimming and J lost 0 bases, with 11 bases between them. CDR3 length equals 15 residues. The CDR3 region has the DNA TGTGCCAGCTCACCCCAGGGTGGGATGAACACTGAAGCTTTCTTT. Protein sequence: CASSPQGGMNTEAFF.

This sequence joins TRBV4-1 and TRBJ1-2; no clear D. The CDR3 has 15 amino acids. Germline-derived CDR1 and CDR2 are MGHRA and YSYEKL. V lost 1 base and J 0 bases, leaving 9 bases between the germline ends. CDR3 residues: CASSQVADTNYGYTF. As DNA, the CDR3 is TGCGCCAGCAGCCAAGTGGCCGATACTAACTATGGCTACACCTTC.